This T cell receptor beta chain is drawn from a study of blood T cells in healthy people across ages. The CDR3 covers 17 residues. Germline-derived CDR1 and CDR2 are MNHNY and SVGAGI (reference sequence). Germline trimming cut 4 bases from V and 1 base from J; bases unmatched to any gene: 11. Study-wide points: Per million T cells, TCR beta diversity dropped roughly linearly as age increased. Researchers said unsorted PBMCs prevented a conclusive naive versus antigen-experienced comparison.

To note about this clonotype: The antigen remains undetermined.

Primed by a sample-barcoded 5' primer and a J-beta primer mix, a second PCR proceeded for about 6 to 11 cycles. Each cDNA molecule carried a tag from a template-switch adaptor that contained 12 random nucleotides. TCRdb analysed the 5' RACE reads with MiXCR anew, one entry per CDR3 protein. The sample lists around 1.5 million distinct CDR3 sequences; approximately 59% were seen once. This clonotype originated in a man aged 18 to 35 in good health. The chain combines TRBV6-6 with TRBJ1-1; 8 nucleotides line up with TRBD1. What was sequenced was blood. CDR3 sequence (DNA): TGTGCCAGCAGTTTCCGACAGGGGATGGGAACGAACACTGAAGCTTTCTTT. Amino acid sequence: CASSFRQGMGTNTEAFF.